The 21 T cell receptor beta chains listed next were all sequenced from one sample in a study of OX40 agonist ivuxolimab in advanced cancers. The data were produced by immunoSEQ multiplex PCR, yet TCRdb's version contains in-frame clones alone and is incomplete. Of 77,000 or so clones listed, just under 95% were seen once; the top ten hold approximately 0.32%. The source was CD4+ or CD8+ T cells sorted from blood, collected in a trial of the OX40 agonist ivuxolimab. These receptors all come from an adult with an advanced solid tumor such as melanoma, head and neck, liver or kidney cancer.

CDR3 in DNA: TGTGCCAGCACCCTCTGGAGGGACGGTGAGCAGTTCTTC. Its protein is CASTLWRDGEQFF. The chain couples TRBV7-8 to TRBJ2-1, with a possible D match to TRBD2 (6 bases). The germline V gene has CDR1 SGHVS and CDR2 FQNEAQ. The CDR3 runs to 13 residues. Trimming pared 7 bases from V and 9 bases from J, leaving 16 bases between.

The V gene is TRBV5-1, the J gene TRBJ1-5; 8 bases align to TRBD1. Germline CDR1 reads SGHRS; CDR2 reads YFSETQ. The length of the CDR3 is 15 residues. J gave up 4 bases and V 0 bases, and 3 bases lay outside the gene matches. CDR3 protein: CASSLETGGNQPQHF. The CDR3 region has the DNA TGCGCCAGCAGCTTGGAAACAGGGGGTAATCAGCCCCAGCATTTT. Supplemented by reference TRBV5-1 and TRBJ1-5, the full variable domain reads KAGVTQTPRYLIKTRGQQVTLSCSPISGHRSVSWYQQTPGQGLQFLFEYFSETQRNKGNFPGRFSGRQFSNSRSEMNVSTLELGDSALYLCASSLETGGNQPQHFGDGTRLSIL.

This clone was recorded once. This chain connects TRBV29-1 to TRBJ2-5; 7 positions agree with TRBD2. The V gene's germline CDR1 is SQVTM and CDR2 ANQGSEA. The V gene end was trimmed by 4 bases and the J gene end by 5 bases; junction bases not matched to a gene: 4. The CDR3 loop spans 12 amino acids. The CDR3 region is CSVVSGAETQYF. CDR3 in DNA: TGCAGCGTTGTGAGCGGGGCGGAGACCCAGTACTTC. Complete variable domain (other parts from reference TRBV29-1 and TRBJ2-5): SAVISQKPSRDICQRGTSLTIQCQVDSQVTMMFWYRQQPGQSLTLIATANQGSEATYESGFVIDKFPISRPNLTFSTLTVSNMSPEDSSIYLCSVVSGAETQYFGPGTRLLVL.

The chain combines TRBV2 with TRBJ2-3, with 9 bases identical to TRBD1. Trimming removed 6 bases from V and 5 bases from J; junction bases left unmatched: 12. Per the germline V gene, CDR1 is SNHLY and CDR2 is FYNNEI. This CDR3 contains 16 residues. For the CDR3, the DNA is TGTGCCAGCAGGAGGGACAGGGCATTTGCGCAAGATACGCAGTATTTT. This translates into CASRRDRAFAQDTQYF. Drawing the rest from reference TRBV2 and TRBJ2-3, the complete variable domain is EPEVTQTPSHQVTQMGQEVILRCVPISNHLYFYWYRQILGQKVEFLVSFYNNEISEKSEIFDDQFSVERPDGSNFTLKIRSTKLEDSAMYFCASRRDRAFAQDTQYFGPGTRLTVL.

The V call is TRBV30, the J call TRBJ2-2; 14 bases are a match to TRBD2. Germline CDR1 GTSNPN, CDR2 SVGIG (reference sequence). The CDR3 runs to 18 residues. The V gene end was trimmed by 3 bases and the J gene end by 5 bases; junction bases not matched to a gene: 11. The CDR3 region has the DNA TGTGCCTGGAGGGGGACTAGCGGGAGCCCCGATTGGACCGGGGAGCTGTTTTTT. Residues: CAWRGTSGSPDWTGELFF.

V usage is TRBV11-2 and J usage is TRBJ2-1; 9 bases match TRBD2. The CDR3 totals 18 residues. V lost 2 bases to trimming and J lost 5 bases; unmatched junction nucleotides: 13. Germline CDR1 SGHAT, CDR2 FQNNGV. CDR3 sequence (DNA): TGTGCCAGCAGCTTAAAGGGGGTTGTGCCTAGCGGGAACAATGAGCAGTTCTTC. It yields the protein CASSLKGVVPSGNNEQFF.

On this clone: An end of the junction differs from the germline gene, which may be a read error. The chain combines TRBV11-1 with TRBJ2-3, with 8 bases matching TRBD1. Germline V CDR1 and CDR2: SGHAT, FQDESV (reference sequence). The CDR3 loop spans 17 amino acids. CDR3 nucleotide sequence: TGTGCCAGCAGCTTAGAGATATCGGCAGGGGGCACCGATACGCAGTATTTT. It yields the protein CASSLEISAGGTDTQYF.

This chain connects TRBV5-4 to TRBJ2-4; TRBD2 aligns across 8 bases. Germline V gives CDR1 SGHNT, CDR2 YYREEE (reference sequence). CDR3 size: 15 residues. V trimming: 1 base; J trimming: 5 bases; junction bases outside the gene matches: 5. The CDR3 reads CASSLPGGAENIQYF. The CDR3 DNA reads TGTGCCAGCAGCTTGCCCGGGGGGGCCGAAAACATTCAGTACTTC.

The rearrangement uses TRBV5-4 and TRBJ2-1; D call uncertain. Germline assignment: CDR1 SGHNT and CDR2 YYREEE (reference sequence). The V end was cut by 0 bases, the J end by 8 bases, with 12 bases between. The length of the CDR3 is 14 residues. The CDR3 nucleotides are TGTGCCAGCAGCTTGGGATTAGGTGCGGATGAGCAGTTCTTC. Translated: CASSLGLGADEQFF.

The chain uses TRBV29-1 and TRBJ2-5, with TRBD1 as a possible D gene (5 bases). Germline-derived CDR1 and CDR2 are SQVTM and ANQGSEA. The CDR3 length is 12 residues. Trimming left V 4 bases short and J 2 bases short, with 8 bases between. This CDR3 reads CSVGGHQETQYF. The CDR3 DNA follows: TGCAGCGTTGGGGGCCATCAAGAGACCCAGTACTTC.

V is TRBV5-1 and J is TRBJ1-1; 7 bases fit TRBD1. Losses at the gene ends were 4 bases for V and 1 base for J; bases not matched to a gene: 7. The germline V gene has CDR1 SGHRS and CDR2 YFSETQ. This CDR3 is built from 15 residues. DNA of the CDR3: TGCGCCAGCAGCCCTCTGGGACAGAAGAACACTGAAGCTTTCTTT. Translation: CASSPLGQKNTEAFF.

V is TRBV10-3 and J is TRBJ2-1, with 9 nucleotides matching TRBD2. Trimming cost V 2 bases and J 7 bases; bases outside gene matches: 9. The CDR3 runs 16 residues. Germline-derived CDR1 and CDR2 are ENHRY and SYGVKD. CDR3 loop: CAISELSSGKWNEQFF. As DNA, the CDR3 is TGTGCCATCAGTGAGCTGTCTAGCGGGAAGTGGAATGAGCAGTTCTTC.

The chain couples TRBV5-4 to TRBJ2-3; 8 bases agree with TRBD1. J was trimmed by 5 bases and V by 3 bases; bases with no gene match: 8. Germline CDR1 is SGHNT and CDR2 is YYREEE (reference sequence). This CDR3 contains 15 residues. CDR3 bases: TGTGCCAGCAGCTACGGGACAGGTATCGGAGATACGCAGTATTTT. Encoded protein: CASSYGTGIGDTQYF.

This clone was seen just once. The chain combines TRBV7-2 with TRBJ1-4; D possibly corresponds to TRBD1 (5 bases). CDR3 length: 15 amino acids. Deletions cut 3 bases from V and 4 bases from J, with 12 bases between. Germline CDR1 is SGHTA and CDR2 is FQGNSA. The CDR3 protein is CASSFTTAFNEKLFF. CDR3 sequence (DNA): TGTGCCAGCAGCTTCACGACAGCCTTTAATGAAAAACTGTTTTTT.

CDR3 amino acids: CASSLAPPNEQFF. The CDR3 DNA is TGCGCCAGCAGCTTGGCCCCCCCAAATGAGCAGTTCTTC. This sequence joins TRBV5-1 and TRBJ2-1; D is ambiguous. The ends were cut back, 0 bases at V and 7 bases at J, with 8 bases in the middle. CDR3 length: 13 amino acids. Germline V lookup: CDR1 SGHRS, CDR2 YFSETQ.

The V and J genes are TRBV10-2 and TRBJ1-2; maybe TRBD1 (6 bases). There are 12 residues in the CDR3. Trimming left V 8 bases short and J 3 bases short, with 10 bases between. Germline V gives CDR1 WSHSY, CDR2 SAAADI. CDR3 region: CASSEGDYGYTF. CDR3 bases: TGCGCCAGCTCCGAGGGGGACTATGGCTACACCTTC.

The chain is built from TRBV7-2 and TRBJ2-5; 7 nucleotides agree with TRBD2. The J call is doubtful: the DNA matches TRBJ2-7 better. This CDR3 region has 15 residues. Germline V gene data show CDR1 as SGHTA and CDR2 as FQGNSA. The CDR3 region has the DNA TGTGCCAGCAGCTTACAGTCTAGCGGATTCTACGAGCAGTACTTC. It encodes CASSLQSSGFYEQYF.

V is TRBV7-9 and J is TRBJ2-7, with 12 bases matching TRBD1. The germline V gene has CDR1 SEHNR and CDR2 FQNEAQ (reference sequence). Germline trimming cut 5 bases from V and 5 bases from J; bases unmatched to any gene: 13. The CDR3 has 17 amino acids. CDR3 in amino acids: CASSEYGTGTGGDEQYF. Written as DNA, the CDR3 is TGTGCCAGCAGCGAATATGGTACCGGGACAGGGGGCGACGAGCAGTACTTC.

The CDR3, as DNA: TGTGCCAGCAGCTCCCGGACTGGGATGTACAATGAGCAGTTCTTC. Its translation is CASSSRTGMYNEQFF. V usage is TRBV11-2 and J usage is TRBJ2-1, with D perhaps matching TRBD2 (5 bases). Germline loops: CDR1 SGHAT, CDR2 FQNNGV. V shed 4 bases and J shed 4 bases, with 14 bases lying between them. The CDR3 consists of 15 residues.

The chain recombines TRBV6-6 with TRBJ1-6, with 11 positions matching TRBD1. The J segment lost 8 bases and the V segment lost 5 bases, leaving 8 bases of the junction unmatched. The germline CDR1 and CDR2 sequences are MNHNY and SVGAGI (reference sequence). There are 16 residues in the CDR3. The DNA for the CDR3 is TGTGCCAGCAGTCTCCGGGACAGGGGGACGGATTCACCCCTCCACTTT. Residues: CASSLRDRGTDSPLHF.

The rearrangement links TRBV4-1 to TRBJ1-1; 9 nucleotides match TRBD1. With V trimmed by 1 base and J by 5 bases, 8 bases remained unmatched. CDR1 is MGHRA and CDR2 is YSYEKL in the germline V gene. The CDR3 runs to 16 residues. The CDR3 sequence: CASSQVGQGSSTEAFF. The CDR3 DNA is TGCGCCAGCAGCCAAGTGGGACAGGGAAGCTCGACTGAAGCTTTCTTT.